This is a list of T cell receptor beta chains from one sample in a study of blood T cell repertoires in COVID-19. Libraries were prepared by immunoSEQ multiplex PCR; TCRdb keeps only in-frame clonotypes and omits some of them. Of about 180,000 clones listed, 70% to 90% are singletons. Sequences were obtained from peripheral blood. Receptors originate from a man aged 50 to 60 with active or convalescent COVID-19. Both conserved end residues are part of each CDR3. A D gene is named only where the DNA matches it firmly. Not all rows give a size; the values are once, few, many and, for expanded clones, a class.

D gene | clone size | J gene | V gene | CDR3 protein | CDR3 DNA
NA | NA | TRBJ1-2 | TRBV13 | CASSSAGFGYTF | TGTGCCAGCAGCTCCGCAGGTTTCGGCTACACCTTC
TRBD1 | NA | TRBJ1-2 | TRBV25-1 | CASSHRGGSGYTF | TGTGCCAGCAGTCACAGGGGGGGCTCTGGCTACACCTTC
NA | once | TRBJ2-1 | TRBV6-5 | CASSSGLAIYNEQFF | TGTGCCAGCAGTAGTGGTCTAGCGATTTACAATGAGCAGTTCTTC
NA | NA | TRBJ2-4 | TRBV7-8 | CASSLSGAKNIQYF | TGTGCCAGCAGCTTATCGGGGGCCAAAAACATTCAGTACTTC
TRBD2 | NA | TRBJ2-7 | TRBV4-1 | CASSQRTSGSYEQYF | TGCGCCAGCAGCCAACGGACTAGCGGGAGTTACGAGCAGTACTTC
TRBD1 | NA | TRBJ1-3 | TRBV6-5 | CASRDRDSIGNTIYF | TGTGCCAGCAGGGACAGGGACAGTATAGGAAACACCATATATTTT
TRBD1 | NA | TRBJ2-2 | TRBV3-1/TRBV3-2 | CASSQGWQGATGELFF | TGTGCCAGCAGCCAAGGGTGGCAGGGGGCCACCGGGGAGCTGTTTTTT
TRBD1 | few | TRBJ1-1 | TRBV11-3 | CASSSRTGVNTEAFF | TGTGCCAGCAGCTCGCGGACAGGGGTAAACACTGAAGCTTTCTTT
NA | NA | TRBJ2-1 | TRBV6-5 | CASSYVGGNFDEQFF | TGTGCCAGCAGTTACGTAGGGGGTAATTTCGATGAGCAGTTCTTC
TRBD1 | once | TRBJ2-7 | TRBV13 | CASSPPGQYYEQYF | TGTGCCAGCAGTCCTCCGGGACAGTACTACGAGCAGTACTTC
TRBD1 | NA | TRBJ1-1 | TRBV20-1 | CSASALQGGMRTEAFF | TGCAGTGCTAGTGCTTTGCAGGGGGGTATGAGGACTGAAGCTTTCTTT
TRBD2 | once | TRBJ2-7 | TRBV19 | CASGPGGSYEQYF | TGTGCCAGTGGGCCGGGGGGCTCCTACGAGCAGTACTTC
TRBD1 | NA | TRBJ1-2 | TRBV9 | CASSAGTGGSYGYTF | TGTGCCAGCAGCGCAGGGACAGGGGGATCCTATGGCTACACCTTC
TRBD1 | NA | TRBJ1-1 | TRBV7-9 | CASSARGTEAFF | TGTGCCAGCAGCGCCAGGGGGACTGAAGCTTTCTTT
NA | NA | TRBJ2-3 | TRBV7-2 | CASSLVYRTDTQYF | TGTGCCAGCAGCTTAGTCTACCGCACAGATACGCAGTATTTT
TRBD1 | NA | TRBJ1-5 | TRBV18 | CASSPPQGEPQHF | TGTGCCAGCTCACCACCTCAGGGGGAGCCCCAGCATTTT
NA | NA | TRBJ1-4 | TRBV29-1 | CSVSKGVRPTNEKLFF | TGCAGCGTTTCCAAAGGGGTCCGTCCGACTAATGAAAAACTGTTTTTT
NA | NA | TRBJ1-1 | TRBV18 | CASSAQGHTEAFF | TGTGCCAGCTCAGCGCAGGGTCACACTGAAGCTTTCTTT
NA | few | TRBJ2-2 | TRBV6-5 | CASIRGRGGELFF | TGTGCCAGCATTAGGGGGCGGGGCGGGGAGCTGTTTTTT
NA | many | TRBJ1-3 | TRBV11-2 | CASSLGGFSGNTIYF | TGTGCCAGCAGCTTAGGAGGTTTCTCTGGAAACACCATATATTTT
TRBD1 | NA | TRBJ1-2 | TRBV4-2 | CASSQADRGSSYGYTF | TGTGCCAGCAGCCAGGCTGACAGGGGCTCATCCTATGGCTACACCTTC
TRBD1 | NA | TRBJ1-4 | TRBV19 | CASSAWTGDSEKLFF | TGTGCCAGTAGTGCTTGGACAGGGGATAGTGAAAAACTGTTTTTT
NA | NA | TRBJ1-1 | TRBV7-2 | CASSLVRLATEAFF | TGTGCCAGCAGCTTAGTTCGCCTGGCTACTGAAGCTTTCTTT
TRBD1 | NA | TRBJ1-5 | TRBV27 | CASRPTGGNQPQHF | TGTGCCAGCAGACCCACAGGGGGCAATCAGCCCCAGCATTTT
TRBD2 | NA | TRBJ2-1 | TRBV12-5 | CASGSGAGGPNEQFF | TGTGCTAGTGGTTCAGGAGCGGGAGGACCCAATGAGCAGTTCTTC
NA | NA | TRBJ2-1 | TRBV2 | CASSEASIYNEQFF | TGTGCCAGCAGTGAAGCTAGCATTTACAATGAGCAGTTCTTC